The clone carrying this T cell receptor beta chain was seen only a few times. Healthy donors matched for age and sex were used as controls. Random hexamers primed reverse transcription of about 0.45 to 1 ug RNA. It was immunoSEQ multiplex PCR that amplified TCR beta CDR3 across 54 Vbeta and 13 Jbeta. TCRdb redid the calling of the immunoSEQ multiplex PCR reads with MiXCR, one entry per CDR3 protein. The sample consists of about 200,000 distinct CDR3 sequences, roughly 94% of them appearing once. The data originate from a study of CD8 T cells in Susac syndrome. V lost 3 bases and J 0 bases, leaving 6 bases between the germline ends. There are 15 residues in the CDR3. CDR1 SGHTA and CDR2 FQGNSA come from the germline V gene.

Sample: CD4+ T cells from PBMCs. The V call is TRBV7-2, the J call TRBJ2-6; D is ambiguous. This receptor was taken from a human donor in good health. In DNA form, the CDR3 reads TGTGCCAGCAGCTTGGATATCTCTGGGGCCAACGTCCTGACTTTC. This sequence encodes CASSLDISGANVLTF.